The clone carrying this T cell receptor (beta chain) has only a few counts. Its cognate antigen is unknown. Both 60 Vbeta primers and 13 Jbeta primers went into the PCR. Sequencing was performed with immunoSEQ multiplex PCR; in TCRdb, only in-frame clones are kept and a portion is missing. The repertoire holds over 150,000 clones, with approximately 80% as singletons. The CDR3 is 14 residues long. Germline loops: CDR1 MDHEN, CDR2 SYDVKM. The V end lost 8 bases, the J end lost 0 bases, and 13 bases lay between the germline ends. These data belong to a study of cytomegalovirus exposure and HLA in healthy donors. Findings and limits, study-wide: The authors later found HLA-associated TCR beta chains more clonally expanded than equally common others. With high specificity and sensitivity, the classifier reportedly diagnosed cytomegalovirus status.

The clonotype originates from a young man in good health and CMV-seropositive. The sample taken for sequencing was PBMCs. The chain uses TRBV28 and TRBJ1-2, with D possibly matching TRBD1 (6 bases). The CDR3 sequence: CASYSGTPNYGYTF. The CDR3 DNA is TGTGCCAGCTATTCCGGGACACCTAACTATGGCTACACCTTC.